Following are 15 T cell receptor beta chains from one sample sequenced in a study of metastatic and nonmetastatic thyroid tumors. TCRdb reprocessed the PCR reads using MiXCR. The sample comprises 30,000 to 40,000 clones, around 23% of which are singletons, and around 3% rests with the top ten. Patients had received no treatment of any kind before thyroid surgery. The specimen was tumor tissue. These receptors were taken from a male donor with papillary thyroid cancer or a benign thyroid nodule (not recorded which). Some clones in this sample may be carry-over from other donors' samples.

This clone was seen at least ten times. The V gene is TRBV5-1, the J gene TRBJ2-3; D perhaps matches TRBD2 (6 bases). Between the trimmed V and J ends, which lost 1 base and 3 bases, there was a span of 12 bases. The CDR3 is 15 amino acids. Germline V lookup: CDR1 SGHRS, CDR2 YFSETQ. CDR3 region: CASSLLGGPTDTQYF. In DNA, the CDR3 is TGCGCCAGCAGCTTGCTAGGAGGGCCAACAGATACGCAGTATTTT.

This clone has ten or more counts. The rearrangement joins TRBV5-1 to TRBJ1-3; 7 nucleotides align to TRBD1. The germline V gene encodes CDR1 SGHRS and CDR2 YFSETQ. The V segment lost 2 bases and the J segment 0 bases; nucleotides outside the gene matches: 5. The CDR3 extends over 16 amino acids. Here the CDR3 DNA reads TGCGCCAGCAGCTTACAGGGGATAGACTCTGGAAACACCATATATTTT. Translated, it gives CASSLQGIDSGNTIYF.

In this sample, this clone turned up many times. The chain is built from TRBV18 and TRBJ1-2, with a possible D match to TRBD1 (6 bases). The length of the CDR3 is 16 residues. The germline CDR1 and CDR2 sequences are KGHSH and LQKENI. V gave up 4 bases and J gave up 5 bases, with 20 bases separating them. The CDR3 nucleotides read TGTGCCAGCTCACGATCGACCGGGACAAACCTTTATGGCTACACCTTC. Translating gives CASSRSTGTNLYGYTF. The full variable domain, rest sourced from reference TRBV18 and TRBJ1-2, is NAGVMQNPRHLVRRRGQEARLRCSPMKGHSHVYWYRQLPEEGLKFMVYLQKENIIDESGMPKERFSAEFPKEGPSILRIQQVVRGDSAAYFCASSRSTGTNLYGYTFGSGTRLTVV.

V and J are TRBV7-9 and TRBJ2-1; D is possibly TRBD1 or TRBD2 (5 bases each). Trimming removed 3 bases at V and 8 bases at J, with 17 bases between. The CDR3 spans 15 residues. Germline assignment: CDR1 SEHNR and CDR2 FQNEAQ (reference sequence). CDR3 residues: CASSFCGTRNDEQFF. CDR3 nucleotide sequence: TGTGCCAGCAGCTTTTGTGGGACCCGAAACGATGAGCAGTTCTTC.

The chain couples TRBV12-3 or TRBV12-4 to TRBJ2-1; D is perhaps TRBD2 (6 bases). Trimming stripped 5 bases from V and 11 bases from J, with 22 bases between. The CDR3 sequence is 15 residues long. The DNA for the CDR3 is TGTGCCAGCAGTGGGGCTAGCCGGAGGGCCTTGCAGCAGTTCTTC. Its protein product is CASSGASRRALQQFF.

This clone was counted between two and nine times. This sequence joins TRBV28 and TRBJ2-5; no clear D. V lost 0 bases to trimming and J lost 0 bases, with 8 bases between them. The CDR3 covers 15 residues. The germline V gene encodes CDR1 MDHEN and CDR2 SYDVKM. In DNA, the CDR3 is TGTGCCAGCAGTTTATGGGCTGGCGACCAAGAGACCCAGTACTTC. It encodes CASSLWAGDQETQYF.

The chain recombines TRBV4-1 with TRBJ1-1; no clear D gene. With 2 bases removed from V and 6 bases from J, the gap between germline ends came to 13 bases. Germline V gene lookup returns CDR1 MGHRA and CDR2 YSYEKL. This CDR3 is 14 amino acids long. Written as DNA, the CDR3 is TGCGCCAGCAGCCAAAATCGGGGAACGGCTGAAGCTTTCTTT. Translating gives CASSQNRGTAEAFF.

This sequence joins TRBV11-1 and TRBJ2-1; TRBD2 matches at 8 bases. This CDR3 is built from 15 residues. The junction had 12 bases not matched to a gene; V was cut back by 4 bases and J by 10 bases. Germline values: CDR1 SGHAT, CDR2 FQDESV (reference sequence). The CDR3 DNA follows: TGTGCCAGCAGCTCCCACTGGCGGGAGGACCTGGAGCAGTTCTTC. It codes for CASSSHWREDLEQFF.

In its sample, this clone was seen a few times. This chain uses TRBV6-5 with TRBJ2-2; possibly TRBD1 or TRBD2 for D (6 bases each). The CDR3 consists of 18 residues. Per the germline V gene, CDR1 is MNHEY and CDR2 is SVGAGI. V was cut by 7 bases and J by 5 bases, with 26 bases left in between. CDR3 sequence: CASTRGGGGRRGTGELFF. In DNA form, the CDR3 reads TGTGCCAGCACCCGAGGGGGTGGGGGCCGGAGGGGTACCGGGGAGCTGTTTTTT.

The chain combines TRBV19 with TRBJ2-5; perhaps TRBD1 as D (5 bases). Trimming cost V 3 bases and J 2 bases, with 13 bases left between them. This CDR3 region has 15 residues. Germline loops: CDR1 LNHDA, CDR2 SQIVND (reference sequence). CDR3: CASSILGASQETQYF. DNA for the CDR3: TGTGCCAGTAGTATCTTAGGGGCGTCTCAAGAGACCCAGTACTTC.

The sample holds many counts of this clone. Within the sample, other DNA sequences also encode this same CDR3. The chain employs TRBV6-2 or TRBV6-3 and TRBJ1-1; D is unresolved. Germline lookup yields CDR1 MNHEY and CDR2 SVGEGT. V lost 0 bases to trimming and J lost 4 bases, with 9 bases between them. CDR3 length: 14 residues. The CDR3 protein is CASSYSKGFTEAFF. The CDR3 region has the DNA TGTGCCAGCAGTTACTCGAAGGGTTTCACTGAAGCTTTCTTT.

In this sample, this clone turned up many times. V is TRBV27 and J is TRBJ1-2; tentative D call: TRBD1 (5 bases). V was trimmed by 3 bases and J by 2 bases, leaving 10 bases between them. Germline V gene sequence: CDR1 MNHEY, CDR2 SMNVEV (reference sequence). There are 14 residues in the CDR3. CDR3 in amino acids: CASSFLQGNYGYTF. For the CDR3, the DNA is TGTGCCAGCAGTTTTCTCCAGGGCAACTATGGCTACACCTTC.

This chain joins TRBV11-2 and TRBJ2-7; no clear D. The CDR3 covers 13 residues. The germline CDR1 and CDR2 sequences are SGHAT and FQNNGV. Trimming shortened V by 5 bases and J by 0 bases, and 8 bases separated the two germline ends. The CDR3 coding sequence is TGTGCCAGCAGCGCCCTCTTCTCCTACGAGCAGTACTTC. This codes for CASSALFSYEQYF.

This clone was counted many times. This sequence joins TRBV18 and TRBJ1-1; 10 nucleotides agree with TRBD1. Germline values: CDR1 KGHSH, CDR2 LQKENI. V was pared by 2 bases and J by 1 base, with 13 bases of the junction left unmatched. The CDR3 loop spans 19 amino acids. In DNA form, the CDR3 reads TGTGCCAGCTCACCAAGATTCCCGGGACAGGGGTCGTCGAACACTGAAGCTTTCTTT. Encoded protein: CASSPRFPGQGSSNTEAFF.

This clone was found many times. V is TRBV28 and J is TRBJ2-1; TRBD2 matches at 14 bases. The CDR3 covers 14 residues. Germline V gene lookup returns CDR1 MDHEN and CDR2 SYDVKM. V was pared by 4 bases and J by 15 bases, with 8 bases of the junction left unmatched. The CDR3 sequence: CASSSPGLAGVAFF. CDR3 DNA: TGTGCCAGCAGTTCACCGGGACTAGCGGGAGTAGCGTTCTTC.